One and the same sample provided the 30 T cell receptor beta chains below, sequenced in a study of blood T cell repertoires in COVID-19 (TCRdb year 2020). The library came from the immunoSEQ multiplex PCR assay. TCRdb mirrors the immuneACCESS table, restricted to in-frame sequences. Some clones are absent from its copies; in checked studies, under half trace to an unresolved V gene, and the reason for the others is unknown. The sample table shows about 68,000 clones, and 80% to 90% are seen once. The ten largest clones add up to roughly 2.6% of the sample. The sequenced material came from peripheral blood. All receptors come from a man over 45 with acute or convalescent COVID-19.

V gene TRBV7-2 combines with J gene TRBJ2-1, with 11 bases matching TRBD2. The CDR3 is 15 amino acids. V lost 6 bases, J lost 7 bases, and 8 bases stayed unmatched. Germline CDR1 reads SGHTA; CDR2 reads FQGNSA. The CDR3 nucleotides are TGTGCCAGCAGTCATAGCGGGAGGGCCGGGAATGAGCAGTTCTTC. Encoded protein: CASSHSGRAGNEQFF.

In DNA, the CDR3 is TGTGCCAGCGGTCAGGGGCTCGATCAGCCCCAGCATTTT. Translated, it gives CASGQGLDQPQHF. The chain links TRBV11-2 to TRBJ1-5, with D tentatively TRBD1 (6 bases). CDR3 length equals 13 residues. Trimming removed 8 bases at V and 5 bases at J, with 13 bases between. In germline, CDR1 is SGHAT, CDR2 FQNNGV.

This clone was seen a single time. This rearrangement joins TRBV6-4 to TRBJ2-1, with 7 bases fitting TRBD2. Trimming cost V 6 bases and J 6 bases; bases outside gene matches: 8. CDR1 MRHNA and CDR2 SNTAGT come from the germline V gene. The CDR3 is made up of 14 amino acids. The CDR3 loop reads CASSLTASGNEQFF. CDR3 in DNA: TGTGCCAGCAGCCTCACAGCTAGCGGCAATGAGCAGTTCTTC.

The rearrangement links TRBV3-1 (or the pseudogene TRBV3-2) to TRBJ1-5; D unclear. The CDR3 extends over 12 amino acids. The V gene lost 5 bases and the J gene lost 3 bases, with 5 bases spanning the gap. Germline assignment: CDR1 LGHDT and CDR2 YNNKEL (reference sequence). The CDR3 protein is CASSSLNQPQHF. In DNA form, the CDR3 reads TGTGCCAGCAGCTCCCTCAATCAGCCCCAGCATTTT.

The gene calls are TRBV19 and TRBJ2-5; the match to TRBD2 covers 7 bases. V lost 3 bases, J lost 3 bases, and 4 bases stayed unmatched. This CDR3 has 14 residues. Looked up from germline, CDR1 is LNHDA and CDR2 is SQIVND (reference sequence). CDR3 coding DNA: TGTGCCAGTAGTATTTGGGAGGGTGAAGAGACCCAGTACTTC. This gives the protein CASSIWEGEETQYF.

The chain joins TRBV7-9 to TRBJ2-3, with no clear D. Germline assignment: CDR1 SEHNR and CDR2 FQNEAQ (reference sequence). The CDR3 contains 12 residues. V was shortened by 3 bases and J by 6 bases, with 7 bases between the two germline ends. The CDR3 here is CASSLVRDTQYF. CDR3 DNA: TGTGCCAGCAGCTTGGTTCGGGATACGCAGTATTTT.

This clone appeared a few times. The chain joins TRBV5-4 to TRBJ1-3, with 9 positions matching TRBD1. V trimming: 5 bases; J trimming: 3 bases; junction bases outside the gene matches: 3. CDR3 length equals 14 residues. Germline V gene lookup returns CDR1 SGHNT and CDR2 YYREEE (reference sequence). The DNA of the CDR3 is TGTGCCAGCAGTGGACAGGGGAGTGGAAACACCATATATTTT. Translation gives CASSGQGSGNTIYF.

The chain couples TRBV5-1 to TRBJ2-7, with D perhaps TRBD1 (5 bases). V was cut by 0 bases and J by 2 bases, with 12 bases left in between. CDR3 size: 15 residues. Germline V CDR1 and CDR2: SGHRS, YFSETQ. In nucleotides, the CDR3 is TGCGCCAGCAGCTTGGGGGGCGGAGAAGCCTACGAGCAGTACTTC. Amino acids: CASSLGGGEAYEQYF. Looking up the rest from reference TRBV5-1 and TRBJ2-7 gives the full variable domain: KAGVTQTPRYLIKTRGQQVTLSCSPISGHRSVSWYQQTPGQGLQFLFEYFSETQRNKGNFPGRFSGRQFSNSRSEMNVSTLELGDSALYLCASSLGGGEAYEQYFGPGTRLTVT.

The CDR3 spells CASKPGQGYDTQYF. CDR3 DNA sequence: TGTGCCAGCAAACCGGGACAGGGTTACGATACGCAGTATTTT. The chain uses TRBV19 and TRBJ2-3; 9 nucleotides line up with TRBD1. The germline CDR1 and CDR2 sequences are LNHDA and SQIVND (reference sequence). CDR3 length equals 14 residues. V lost 9 bases, J lost 6 bases, and 10 bases stayed unmatched.

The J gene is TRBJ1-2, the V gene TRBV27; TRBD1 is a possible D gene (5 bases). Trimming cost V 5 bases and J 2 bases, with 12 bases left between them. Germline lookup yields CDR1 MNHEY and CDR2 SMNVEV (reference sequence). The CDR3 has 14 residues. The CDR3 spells CASSLKGRNYGYTF. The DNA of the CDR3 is TGTGCCAGCAGTCTGAAGGGGAGGAACTATGGCTACACCTTC.

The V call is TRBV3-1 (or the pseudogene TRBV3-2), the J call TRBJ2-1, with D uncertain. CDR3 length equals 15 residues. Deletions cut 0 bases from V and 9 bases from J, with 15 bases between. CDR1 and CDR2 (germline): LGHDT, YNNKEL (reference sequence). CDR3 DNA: TGTGCCAGCAGCCAAGATTGGTCCCTAATCCGTGAGCAGTTCTTC. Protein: CASSQDWSLIREQFF.

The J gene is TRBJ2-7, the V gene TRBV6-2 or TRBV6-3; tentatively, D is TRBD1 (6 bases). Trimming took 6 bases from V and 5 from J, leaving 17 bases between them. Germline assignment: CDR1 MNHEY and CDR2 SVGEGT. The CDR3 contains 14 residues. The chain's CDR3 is CASSKGQPPNEQYF. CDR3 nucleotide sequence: TGTGCCAGCAGCAAGGGACAACCCCCTAACGAGCAGTACTTC.

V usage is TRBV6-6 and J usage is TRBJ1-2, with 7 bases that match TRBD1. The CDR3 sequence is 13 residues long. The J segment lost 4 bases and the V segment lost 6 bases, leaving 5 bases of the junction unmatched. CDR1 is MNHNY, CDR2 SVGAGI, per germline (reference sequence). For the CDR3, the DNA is TGTGCCAGCAGAGGGGCAGGGGGCTATGGCTACACCTTC. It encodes CASRGAGGYGYTF.

Written as DNA, the CDR3 is TGTGCCACCAATCTCCCTAGAGGGACTAGCGGGCTCGGGGCCACCGGGGAGCTGTTTTTT. Translation: CATNLPRGTSGLGATGELFF. The gene calls are TRBV24-1 and TRBJ2-2; TRBD2 aligns across 12 bases. V was pared by 8 bases and J by 4 bases, with 19 bases of the junction left unmatched. Per germline, CDR1 KGHDR and CDR2 SFDVKD. The CDR3 has 20 residues.

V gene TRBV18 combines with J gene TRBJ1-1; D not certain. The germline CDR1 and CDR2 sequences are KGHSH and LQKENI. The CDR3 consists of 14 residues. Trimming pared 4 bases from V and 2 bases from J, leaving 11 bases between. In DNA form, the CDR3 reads TGTGCCAGCTCACTTTCGGAGGGAAACACTGAAGCTTTCTTT. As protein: CASSLSEGNTEAFF.

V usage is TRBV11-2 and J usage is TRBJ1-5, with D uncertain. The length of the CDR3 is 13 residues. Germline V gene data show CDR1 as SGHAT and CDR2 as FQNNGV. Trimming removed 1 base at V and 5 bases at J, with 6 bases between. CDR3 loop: CASSLGRDQPQHF. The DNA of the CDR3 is TGTGCCAGCAGCTTAGGGAGGGATCAGCCCCAGCATTTT.

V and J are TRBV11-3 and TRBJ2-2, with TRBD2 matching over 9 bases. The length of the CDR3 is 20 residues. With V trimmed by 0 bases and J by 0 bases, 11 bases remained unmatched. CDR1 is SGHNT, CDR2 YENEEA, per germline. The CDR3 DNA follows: TGTGCCAGCAGCTTAGATCCAAGGCTAGCGGGGAGAGCGAACACCGGGGAGCTGTTTTTT. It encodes CASSLDPRLAGRANTGELFF. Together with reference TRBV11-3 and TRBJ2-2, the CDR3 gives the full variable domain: EAGVVQSPRYKIIEKKQPVAFWCNPISGHNTLYWYLQNLGQGPELLIRYENEEAVDDSQLPKDRFSAERLKGVDSTLKIQPAELGDSAVYLCASSLDPRLAGRANTGELFFGEGSRLTVL.

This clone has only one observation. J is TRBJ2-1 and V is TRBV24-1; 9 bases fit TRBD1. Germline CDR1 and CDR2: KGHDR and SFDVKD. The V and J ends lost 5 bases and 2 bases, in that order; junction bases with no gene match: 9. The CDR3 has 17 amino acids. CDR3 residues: CATSVKPGQGPYNEQFF. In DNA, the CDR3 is TGTGCCACCAGTGTTAAACCGGGACAGGGACCCTACAATGAGCAGTTCTTC.

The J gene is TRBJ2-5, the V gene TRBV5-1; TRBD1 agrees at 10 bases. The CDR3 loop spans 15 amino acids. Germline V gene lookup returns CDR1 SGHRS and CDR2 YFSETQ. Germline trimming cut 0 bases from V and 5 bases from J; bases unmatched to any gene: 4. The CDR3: CASSLGTGGAETQYF. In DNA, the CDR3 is TGCGCCAGCAGCTTGGGGACAGGGGGTGCGGAGACCCAGTACTTC.

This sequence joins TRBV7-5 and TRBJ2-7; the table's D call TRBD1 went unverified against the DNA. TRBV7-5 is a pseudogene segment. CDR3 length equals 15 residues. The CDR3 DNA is TGTGCCAGAAGCCTATCCGGGACACCCAGGGGGGAGCAGTACGTC. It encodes CARSLSGTPRGEQYV.

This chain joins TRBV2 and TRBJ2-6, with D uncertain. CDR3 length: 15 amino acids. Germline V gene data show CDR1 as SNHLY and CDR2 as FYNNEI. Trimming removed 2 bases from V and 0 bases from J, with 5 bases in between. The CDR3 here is CASSEPGSGANVLTF. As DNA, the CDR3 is TGTGCCAGCAGTGAACCGGGCTCTGGGGCCAACGTCCTGACTTTC.

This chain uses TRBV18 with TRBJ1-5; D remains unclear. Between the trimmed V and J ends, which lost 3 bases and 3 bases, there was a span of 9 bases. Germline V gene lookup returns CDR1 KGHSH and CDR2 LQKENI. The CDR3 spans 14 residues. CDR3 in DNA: TGTGCCAGCTCACCTCTGGACTCCAATCAGCCCCAGCATTTT. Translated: CASSPLDSNQPQHF.

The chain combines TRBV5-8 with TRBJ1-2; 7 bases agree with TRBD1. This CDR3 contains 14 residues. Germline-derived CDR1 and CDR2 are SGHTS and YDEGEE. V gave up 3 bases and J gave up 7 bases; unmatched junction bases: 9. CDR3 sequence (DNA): TGTGCCAGCAGCTGGGGCGACAGGGAGGCTGGCTACACCTTC. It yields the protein CASSWGDREAGYTF.

The CDR3 reads CASSPRWPEEKLFF. CDR3 nucleotide sequence: TGTGCCAGCAGCCCGAGGTGGCCGGAAGAAAAACTGTTTTTT. The chain recombines TRBV4-2 with TRBJ1-4, with D unresolved. Germline-derived CDR1 and CDR2 are LGHNA and YNFKEQ. The germline V and J ends were trimmed by 4 bases and 8 bases, with 14 bases remaining between them. CDR3 length equals 14 residues.

The CDR3 DNA reads TGCGCCAGCAGTGATTGGGGGCTCAGCAATGAGCAGTTCTTC. It yields the protein CASSDWGLSNEQFF. This chain links TRBV10-1 with TRBJ2-1; a possible D gene is TRBD1 (6 bases). The V end lost 3 bases, the J end lost 6 bases, and 12 bases lay between the germline ends. The CDR3 is 14 residues long. Germline V gene data show CDR1 as WNHNN and CDR2 as SYGVQD (reference sequence).

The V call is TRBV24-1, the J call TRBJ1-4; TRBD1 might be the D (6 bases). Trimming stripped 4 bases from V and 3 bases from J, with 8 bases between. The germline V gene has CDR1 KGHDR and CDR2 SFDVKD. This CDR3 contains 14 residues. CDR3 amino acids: CATSEGQPNEKLFF. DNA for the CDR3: TGTGCCACCAGTGAAGGACAGCCTAATGAAAAACTGTTTTTT.

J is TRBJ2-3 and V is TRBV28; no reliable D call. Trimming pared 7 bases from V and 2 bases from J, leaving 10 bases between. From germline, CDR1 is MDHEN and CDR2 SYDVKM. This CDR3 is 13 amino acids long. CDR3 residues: CASTQATTDTQYF. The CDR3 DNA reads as TGTGCCAGCACGCAGGCTACCACAGATACGCAGTATTTT. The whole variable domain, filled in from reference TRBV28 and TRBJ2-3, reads DVKVTQSSRYLVKRTGEKVFLECVQDMDHENMFWYRQDPGLGLRLIYFSYDVKMKEKGDIPEGYSVSREKKERFSLILESASTNQTSMYLCASTQATTDTQYFGPGTRLTVL.

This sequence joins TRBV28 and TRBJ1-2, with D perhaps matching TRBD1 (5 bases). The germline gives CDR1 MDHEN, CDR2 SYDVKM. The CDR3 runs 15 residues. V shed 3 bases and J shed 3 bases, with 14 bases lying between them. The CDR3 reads CASSLGGVWDYGYTF. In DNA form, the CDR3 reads TGTGCCAGCAGTTTGGGAGGGGTGTGGGACTATGGCTACACCTTC.

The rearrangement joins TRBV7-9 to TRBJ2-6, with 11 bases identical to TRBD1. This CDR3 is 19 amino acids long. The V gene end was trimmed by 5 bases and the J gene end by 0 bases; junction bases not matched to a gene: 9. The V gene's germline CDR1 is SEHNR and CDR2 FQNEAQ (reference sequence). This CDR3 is CASSTNRDRGYSGANVLTF. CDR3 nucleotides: TGTGCCAGCAGCACCAACCGGGACAGGGGGTACTCTGGGGCCAACGTCCTGACTTTC.

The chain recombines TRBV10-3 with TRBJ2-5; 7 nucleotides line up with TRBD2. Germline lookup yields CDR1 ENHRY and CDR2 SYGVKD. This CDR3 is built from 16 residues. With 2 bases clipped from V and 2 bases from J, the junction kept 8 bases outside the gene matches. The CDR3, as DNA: TGTGCCATCAGTGAGGGACACAAGCGGGAACAAGAGACCCAGTACTTC. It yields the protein CAISEGHKREQETQYF.